A single sample gave rise to the 24 T cell receptor beta chains below, sequenced in a study of neurological immune-mediated disorders. MiXCR, run by TCRdb on the 5' RACE reads, gives a single entry per CDR3 protein. The sample carries 14,000 or so distinct CDR3 sequences, about 13% recorded once. Sequences were obtained from CD8+ T cells from blood. Source of these receptors: a female donor with HTLV-1-associated myelopathy (HAM/TSP).

This clonotype was seen many times. The rearrangement uses TRBV12-3 or TRBV12-4 and TRBJ2-3; D possibly corresponds to TRBD1 (5 bases). V lost 8 bases and J 0 bases, leaving 15 bases between the germline ends. This CDR3 is built from 15 residues. The CDR3 region is CASLRTAGSTDTQYF. CDR3 coding DNA: TGTGCCAGCTTGAGGACGGCAGGGAGCACAGATACGCAGTATTTT.

This clonotype was counted many times. V usage is TRBV5-1 and J usage is TRBJ2-7, with D uncertain. Germline V gives CDR1 SGHRS, CDR2 YFSETQ. This CDR3 comprises 13 residues. Trimming removed 2 bases from V and 2 bases from J, with 8 bases in between. The CDR3 is CASSFGSTYEQYF. The CDR3 DNA reads as TGCGCCAGCAGCTTCGGGTCCACCTACGAGCAGTACTTC.

This clonotype was counted many times. The rearrangement links TRBV6-6 to TRBJ2-7, with D perhaps TRBD2 (6 bases). Germline V gene lookup returns CDR1 MNHNY and CDR2 SVGAGI (reference sequence). With 3 bases removed from V and 7 bases from J, the gap between germline ends came to 19 bases. This CDR3 contains 15 residues. The CDR3 nucleotides read TGTGCCAGCAGTTATCACCACAATTCTGGAGGGGAGCAGTACTTC. Translating gives CASSYHHNSGGEQYF.

This clonotype was found many times. The chain joins TRBV7-6 to TRBJ2-7; tentatively, D is TRBD1 (5 bases). The CDR3 covers 15 residues. CDR1 is SGHVS, CDR2 FNYEAQ, per germline. Trimming pared 3 bases from V and 6 bases from J, leaving 18 bases between. CDR3 residues: CASSFEPTDQGEQYF. The CDR3 bases are TGTGCCAGCAGCTTTGAGCCGACAGATCAGGGCGAGCAGTACTTC.

This clonotype was detected ten times or more. The chain couples TRBV7-8 to TRBJ2-1; 9 bases match TRBD1. The length of the CDR3 is 16 residues. CDR1 is SGHVS and CDR2 is FQNEAQ in the germline V gene. After removal of 0 bases from V and 8 bases from J, the junction contained 8 bases not matched to a gene. The CDR3 DNA is TGTGCCAGCAGCTTAGCGACAGGGGGGTTGTTGTATGAGCAGTTCTTC. This gives the protein CASSLATGGLLYEQFF.

This clonotype was counted at least ten times. This chain joins TRBV6-6 and TRBJ2-1, with TRBD2 as a possible D gene (5 bases). V lost 4 bases, J lost 13 bases, and 8 bases lay in between. The CDR3 length is 10 residues. Germline loops: CDR1 MNHNY, CDR2 SVGAGI (reference sequence). The CDR3 DNA reads TGTGCCAGCAGTTCTCGGGATCAGTTCTTC. Translating gives CASSSRDQFF.

The chain carries TRBV3-1 and TRBJ1-1; D is unresolved. Trimming took 1 base from V and 3 from J, leaving 9 bases between them. The germline V gene encodes CDR1 LGHDT and CDR2 YNNKEL (reference sequence). The CDR3 has 14 amino acids. The CDR3 DNA sequence: TGTGCCAGCAGCCAAGGTATCTTCCACACTGAAGCTTTCTTT. Protein: CASSQGIFHTEAFF.

With regard to this clonotype: A much larger clone is a single base away; this may be a read error. The chain couples TRBV12-3 or TRBV12-4 to TRBJ2-1; no definite D call. CDR3 length: 12 residues. The CDR3 DNA is TGTGTCAGCAGTTTAGCCGCGGATGAGCAGTTCTTC. This translates into CVSSLAADEQFF.

This clonotype was found many times. Here the CDR3 omits its conserved ending phenylalanine or tryptophan, so a read error is the likely source. The limits of the CDR3 on the DNA are not certain, so only TCRdb's listed CDR3 is given. V gene TRBV3-1 combines with J gene TRBJ2-7; TRBD1 was called by the table and not checked on the DNA. The CDR3 extends over 13 residues, inclusive of both ends. The germline CDR1 and CDR2 sequences are LGHDT and YNNKEL (reference sequence). Here the CDR3 reads CASSQEKGVRTAN.

This clonotype has a count of ten or more. The rearrangement links TRBV20-1 to TRBJ2-1; TRBD2 matches 8 bases. CDR1 is DFQATT, CDR2 SNEGSKA, per germline (reference sequence). The CDR3 extends over 13 amino acids. The junction had 4 bases not matched to a gene; V was cut back by 5 bases and J by 4 bases. The CDR3 here is CSAELAGYNEQFF. As DNA, the CDR3 is TGCAGTGCTGAGCTAGCGGGTTACAATGAGCAGTTCTTC.

This clonotype came up many times. The chain joins TRBV20-1 to TRBJ1-2, with 7 positions matching TRBD1. After removal of 6 bases from V and 1 base from J, the junction contained 11 bases not matched to a gene. Germline assignment: CDR1 DFQATT and CDR2 SNEGSKA (reference sequence). CDR3 size: 15 residues. CDR3 sequence (DNA): TGCAGTGCCCCCGGCGGGGACAGCCATAACTATGGCTACACCTTC. As protein: CSAPGGDSHNYGYTF.

This clonotype is labeled medium-sized (0.01 to 0.1%). V gene TRBV4-1 combines with J gene TRBJ2-1, with TRBD1 as a possible D gene (6 bases). V was shortened by 1 base and J by 0 bases, with 7 bases between the two germline ends. Looked up from germline, CDR1 is MGHRA and CDR2 is YSYEKL. This CDR3 is built from 15 residues. The CDR3 DNA reads TGCGCCAGCAGCCAAGTCAGGGGCTCCTACAATGAGCAGTTCTTC. As protein: CASSQVRGSYNEQFF.

This clonotype was recorded many times. The chain couples TRBV19 to TRBJ2-5; D is possibly TRBD1 or TRBD2 (6 bases each). The germline V gene encodes CDR1 LNHDA and CDR2 SQIVND (reference sequence). Between the trimmed V and J ends, which lost 3 bases and 7 bases, there was a span of 24 bases. The CDR3 loop spans 17 amino acids. The CDR3 bases are TGTGCCAGTAGTATCGAGCCTGGTTGGGGGGCCTCCGGGACCCAGTACTTC. Its translation: CASSIEPGWGASGTQYF.

This clonotype was recorded at least ten times. This rearrangement joins TRBV19 to TRBJ2-2, with TRBD1 identical over 9 bases. The V segment lost 7 bases and the J segment 6 bases; nucleotides outside the gene matches: 15. CDR3 length: 17 amino acids. Germline CDR1 LNHDA, CDR2 SQIVND (reference sequence). CDR3 DNA: TGTGCCAGTACCCTCCTCCCTGGGACAGGGTTACCCGGGGAGCTGTTTTTT. It yields the protein CASTLLPGTGLPGELFF.

This clonotype came up many times. DNA of the CDR3: TGTGCCAGCAGCCCAACCTCCGGGGGCTTCAACACTGAAGCTTTCTTT. Translating it yields CASSPTSGGFNTEAFF. This chain uses TRBV5-5 with TRBJ1-1, with D possibly being TRBD1 (6 bases). With 4 bases removed from V and 2 bases from J, the gap between germline ends came to 18 bases. The CDR3 is made up of 16 amino acids. Looked up from germline, CDR1 is SGHKS and CDR2 is YYEKEE (reference sequence).

This clonotype was found many times. This chain joins TRBV3-1 and TRBJ2-1, with 8 nucleotides matching TRBD2. Per the germline V gene, CDR1 is LGHDT and CDR2 is YNNKEL (reference sequence). V lost 1 base and J lost 8; bases outside the gene matches: 4. CDR3 size: 14 residues. This CDR3 reads CASSQGSAGDEQFF. The CDR3 coding sequence is TGTGCCAGCAGCCAAGGGTCAGCGGGAGATGAGCAGTTCTTC.

This clonotype was picked up many times. The chain has TRBV28 and TRBJ1-3; D is perhaps TRBD1 (6 bases). The ends were cut back, 4 bases at V and 6 bases at J, with 19 bases in the middle. Germline-derived CDR1 and CDR2 are MDHEN and SYDVKM. This CDR3 has 16 residues. CDR3 region: CASSSLVGGRENTIYF. The CDR3 DNA is TGTGCCAGCAGTTCCCTAGTCGGGGGGCGCGAAAACACCATATATTTT.

This clonotype was counted at least ten times. The CDR3 DNA reads as TGCAGCGCTGAGACTAGCGGGACCTACGAGCAGTACTTC. This encodes CSAETSGTYEQYF. V usage is TRBV29-1 and J usage is TRBJ2-7, with TRBD2 identical over 11 bases. The CDR3 contains 13 residues. Germline CDR1 SQVTM, CDR2 ANQGSEA. J was trimmed by 2 bases and V by 7 bases; bases with no gene match: 4.

This clonotype was recorded many times. The chain has TRBV9 and TRBJ1-3; possible D gene TRBD1, 5 bases. The CDR3 spans 16 residues. Trimming took off 4 bases at V and 2 bases at J, with 16 bases between the two ends. CDR1 and CDR2 (germline): SGDLS, YYNGEE. DNA for the CDR3: TGTGCCAGCAGCAAAGGAAGTCAGGGCCCTGGAAACACCATATATTTT. Encoded protein: CASSKGSQGPGNTIYF.

This clonotype occurred many times. In DNA form, the CDR3 reads TGTGCCAGCAGCCTAGACCGGGGGTACGAGCAGTACTTC. It specifies CASSLDRGYEQYF. V gene TRBV13 combines with J gene TRBJ2-7; possibly TRBD2 for D (6 bases). Trimming removed 5 bases from V and 4 bases from J, with 12 bases in between. Germline V gives CDR1 PRHDT, CDR2 FYEKMQ (reference sequence). CDR3 length equals 13 residues.

This clonotype was detected many times. This sequence joins TRBV7-2 and TRBJ1-2; no clear D gene. Germline-derived CDR1 and CDR2 are SGHTA and FQGNSA. CDR3 length: 14 amino acids. V was cut by 3 bases and J by 7 bases, with 15 bases left in between. The CDR3 DNA follows: TGTGCCAGCAGCTTGGGGATGGGTGTGCCTGGCTACACCTTC. As protein: CASSLGMGVPGYTF.

There are many counts of this clonotype. Germline and junction disagree at one end, which may indicate a read error. V is TRBV7-7 and J is TRBJ2-7, with D maybe TRBD1 (5 bases). Germline values: CDR1 SSHAT, CDR2 FNYEAQ (reference sequence). This CDR3 spans 15 amino acids. CDR3 protein: CASSFRCRASYEQYF. CDR3 in DNA: TGTGCTAGCAGCTTTCGGTGCAGGGCTTCCTACGAGCAGTACTTC.

This clonotype was observed many times. The chain recombines TRBV7-6 with TRBJ2-2; D unclear. The CDR3 has 16 amino acids. Trimming took off 4 bases at V and 0 bases at J, with 12 bases between the two ends. Germline values: CDR1 SGHVS, CDR2 FNYEAQ. This chain's CDR3 is CASSYTSPANTGELFF. The CDR3 DNA is TGTGCCAGCAGCTATACATCCCCCGCGAACACCGGGGAGCTGTTTTTT.

This clonotype was recorded at least ten times. V gene TRBV5-1 combines with J gene TRBJ2-4; the match to TRBD2 covers 13 bases. Per germline, CDR1 SGHRS and CDR2 YFSETQ. J lost 3 bases, V lost 4 bases, and 4 bases had no gene match. This CDR3 has 16 amino acids. The CDR3 is CASSPGLAGDKNIQYF. As DNA, the CDR3 is TGCGCCAGCAGCCCTGGACTAGCGGGAGACAAAAACATTCAGTACTTC.